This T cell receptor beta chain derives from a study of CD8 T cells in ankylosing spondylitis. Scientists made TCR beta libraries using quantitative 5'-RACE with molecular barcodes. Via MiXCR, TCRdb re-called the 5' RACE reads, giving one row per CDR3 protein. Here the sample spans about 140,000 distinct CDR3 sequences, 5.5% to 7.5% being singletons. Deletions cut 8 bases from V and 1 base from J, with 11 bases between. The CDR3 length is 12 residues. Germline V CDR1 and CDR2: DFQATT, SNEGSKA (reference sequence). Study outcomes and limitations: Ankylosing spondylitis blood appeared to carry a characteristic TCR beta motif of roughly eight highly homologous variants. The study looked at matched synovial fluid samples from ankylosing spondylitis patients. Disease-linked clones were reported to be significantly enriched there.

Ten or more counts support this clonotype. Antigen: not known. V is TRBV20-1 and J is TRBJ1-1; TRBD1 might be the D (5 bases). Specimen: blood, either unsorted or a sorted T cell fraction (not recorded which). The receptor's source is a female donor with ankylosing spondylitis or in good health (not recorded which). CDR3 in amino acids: CSPDRTNTEAFF. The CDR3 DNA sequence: TGCAGTCCCGACAGAACGAACACTGAAGCTTTCTTT.